This T cell receptor beta chain was sequenced during a study of blood T cell repertoires in COVID-19. Study-wide context: Spain, Italy and the United States supplied samples that represented acute and convalescent COVID-19. Sources were T cells, B-cell-depleted T cells, or PBMCs; the material itself was cDNA or gDNA.

With 6 bases removed from V and 7 bases from J, the gap between germline ends came to 12 bases. The CDR3 has 12 amino acids. CDR1 is SGHVS and CDR2 is FQNEAQ in the germline V gene. Source study methods: It was from reference gene primer amplification that nucleated cell counts were estimated. Sequencing was performed with immunoSEQ multiplex PCR; in TCRdb, only in-frame clones are kept and a portion is missing. The V and J calls and clone size are taken from that table; D and trimming were inferred from the DNA. The sample contains around 94,000 clones, around 90% of which appear only once. Material for sequencing was peripheral blood. This sequence originates from a man aged 45 to 65 with active or convalescent COVID-19. The rearrangement links TRBV7-8 to TRBJ1-1; the D is unclear. The CDR3 reads CASSTGGVEAFF. The CDR3 nucleotides are TGTGCCAGCAGTACGGGCGGGGTTGAAGCTTTCTTT.